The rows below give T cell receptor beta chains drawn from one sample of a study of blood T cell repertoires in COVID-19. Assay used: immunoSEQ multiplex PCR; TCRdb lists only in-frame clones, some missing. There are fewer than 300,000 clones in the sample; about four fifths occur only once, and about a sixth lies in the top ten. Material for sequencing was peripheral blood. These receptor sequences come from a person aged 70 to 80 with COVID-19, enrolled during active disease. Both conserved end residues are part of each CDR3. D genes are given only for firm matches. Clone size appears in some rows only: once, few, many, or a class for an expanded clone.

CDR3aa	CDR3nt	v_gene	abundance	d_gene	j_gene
CASSTGTGIGTNYGYTF	TGTGCCAGCAGCACCGGGACAGGAATCGGGACTAACTATGGCTACACCTTC	TRBV2	.	TRBD1	TRBJ1-2
CSVREGMNTEAFF	TGCAGCGTTCGGGAAGGGATGAACACTGAAGCTTTCTTT	TRBV29-1	.	.	TRBJ1-1
CASSEYSGVGSYEQYF	TGTGCCAGCAGTGAATACAGCGGGGTCGGATCCTACGAGCAGTACTTC	TRBV25-1	once	TRBD2	TRBJ2-7
CASSRFVGQDQKRDQPQHF	TGTGCCAGTAGCAGATTCGTCGGACAGGACCAAAAGAGGGATCAGCCCCAGCATTTT	TRBV19	.	TRBD1	TRBJ1-5
CASSLEHGSSEQYF	TGTGCCAGCAGCTTAGAACACGGTAGCAGCGAGCAGTACTTC	TRBV11-2	.	.	TRBJ2-7
CASSVSLGGETQYF	TGTGCCAGTAGTGTTAGCCTTGGGGGGGAGACCCAGTACTTC	TRBV19	.	.	TRBJ2-5
CASSFQGRPDTQYF	TGTGCCAGCAGCTTTCAGGGCCGCCCAGATACGCAGTATTTT	TRBV11-1	.	.	TRBJ2-3
CASSRRQGVADTQYF	TGCGCCAGCAGCCGCAGACAGGGGGTTGCAGATACGCAGTATTTT	TRBV4-3	.	TRBD1	TRBJ2-3
CASSPRGTTWDTEAFF	TGTGCCAGTAGTCCTCGGGGGACTACTTGGGACACTGAAGCTTTCTTT	TRBV19	few	.	TRBJ1-1
CASSSDRGRRYGYTF	TGTGCCAGCAGCTCCGACAGGGGGCGCCGGTATGGCTACACCTTC	TRBV7-2	.	TRBD1	TRBJ1-2
CASSPTGDSYNEQFF	TGTGCCAGCAGCCCGACAGGGGACTCCTACAATGAGCAGTTCTTC	TRBV7-6	.	TRBD1	TRBJ2-1
CASSESAGPTNNQPQHF	TGTGCCAGCAGTGAAAGCGCGGGACCGACCAACAATCAGCCCCAGCATTTT	TRBV6-1	.	.	TRBJ1-5
CASSVEGATNEKLFF	TGTGCCAGCAGCGTAGAAGGGGCAACTAATGAAAAACTGTTTTTT	TRBV9	once	.	TRBJ1-4
CAWSVGGDEKLFF	TGTGCCTGGAGTGTAGGGGGCGATGAAAAACTGTTTTTT	TRBV30	.	TRBD1	TRBJ1-4
CASTRGVRYGYTF	TGTGCCAGCACCCGGGGGGTTAGGTATGGCTACACCTTC	TRBV12-3/TRBV12-4	.	.	TRBJ1-2
CASSFDTTSSYNEQFF	TGTGCCAGCAGCTTCGACACCACGAGCTCCTACAATGAGCAGTTCTTC	TRBV7-3	.	.	TRBJ2-1
CASSVGLQGVNTEAFF	TGTGCCAGCAGCGTAGGGCTACAGGGGGTGAACACTGAAGCTTTCTTT	TRBV9	.	TRBD1	TRBJ1-1
CASSPRQNTEAFF	TGTGCCAGCAGTCCCCGACAGAACACTGAAGCTTTCTTT	TRBV27	.	.	TRBJ1-1
CASSDILGRYEQYF	TGTGCCAGCAGTGATATTTTGGGGCGCTACGAGCAGTACTTC	TRBV2	.	.	TRBJ2-7
CASSPRTPDNEQFF	TGCGCCAGCAGCCCGAGGACTCCCGACAATGAGCAGTTCTTC	TRBV5-1	once	.	TRBJ2-1
CASSLVSGLAGVETQYF	TGTGCCAGCAGCTTAGTCTCGGGACTAGCGGGGGTAGAGACCCAGTACTTC	TRBV11-2	once	TRBD2	TRBJ2-5
CAISESQGARNEQFF	TGTGCCATCAGTGAATCACAGGGGGCGCGTAATGAGCAGTTCTTC	TRBV10-3	.	TRBD1	TRBJ2-1
CASKTGFIYTF	TGTGCCAGCAAGACAGGGTTTATTTACACCTTC	TRBV6-4	.	TRBD1	TRBJ1-2
CASSPMDDRGSQANVLTF	TGTGCCAGCAGCCCAATGGATGACAGGGGCTCCCAGGCCAACGTCCTGACTTTC	TRBV5-6	.	TRBD1	TRBJ2-6
CASIRTGESSGANVLTF	TGTGCCAGCATCCGGACAGGCGAAAGCTCTGGGGCCAACGTCCTGACTTTC	TRBV2	.	TRBD1	TRBJ2-6
CASSFSKRLAGGEQYF	TGTGCCAGCAGCTTCTCTAAGAGACTAGCGGGAGGCGAGCAGTACTTC	TRBV11-2	.	TRBD2	TRBJ2-7
CASSFRGIAGELFF	TGTGCCAGCAGTTTTAGAGGGATCGCCGGGGAGCTGTTTTTT	TRBV28	once	.	TRBJ2-2
CASRDGTGSYEQYF	TGTGCCAGCAGGGACGGGACAGGATCCTACGAGCAGTACTTC	TRBV6-5	.	TRBD1	TRBJ2-7
CASRATGGTSPLHF	TGTGCCAGCAGAGCAACAGGAGGGACTTCACCCCTCCACTTT	TRBV2	.	.	TRBJ1-6
CASSFSSGNTIYF	TGTGCCAGCTCCTTTTCCTCTGGAAACACCATATATTTT	TRBV28	.	.	TRBJ1-3
CASSVRDRDTEAFF	TGTGCCAGCAGCGTTCGGGACAGGGACACTGAAGCTTTCTTT	TRBV9	.	TRBD1	TRBJ1-1
CASSFGQGEETQYF	TGTGCCAGCAGCTTCGGACAGGGCGAGGAGACCCAGTACTTC	TRBV7-2	.	TRBD1	TRBJ2-5
CASSHPNQPQHF	TGTGCCAGCAGCCATCCAAATCAGCCCCAGCATTTT	TRBV3-1/TRBV3-2	.	.	TRBJ1-5